The 9 T cell receptor beta chains below all came from one sample that was sequenced in a study of cytomegalovirus exposure and HLA in healthy donors. The PCR had 60 Vbeta and 13 Jbeta primers. Only in-frame clones appear in the TCRdb table, and some are missing; sequencing was by immunoSEQ multiplex PCR. This table has 120,000 to 150,000 clones, approximately 82% appearing once. The sequenced sample was PBMCs. Source of these receptors: a woman aged 40 to 49 in good health and CMV-seronegative.

The gene calls are TRBV27 and TRBJ2-4; the D gene is possibly TRBD1 (5 bases). Germline lookup yields CDR1 MNHEY and CDR2 SMNVEV (reference sequence). This CDR3 comprises 14 residues. V lost 2 bases and J 8 bases, leaving 13 bases between the germline ends. The CDR3 bases are TGTGCCAGCAGTTTAGGGGCCTCTGGAGACATTCAGTACTTC. It is translated as CASSLGASGDIQYF.

This rearrangement joins TRBV4-3 to TRBJ1-3; TRBD1 matches 8 bases. The CDR3 has 17 residues. Per the germline V gene, CDR1 is LGHNA and CDR2 is YSLEER. V shed 4 bases and J 0 bases; nucleotides not matched to a gene: 8. In DNA, the CDR3 is TGCGCCAGCAGCCGATTGACAGGGGTCGGCTCTGGAAACACCATATATTTT. Translated: CASSRLTGVGSGNTIYF.

V gene TRBV9 combines with J gene TRBJ2-3; no clear D. The ends were cut back, 0 bases at V and 2 bases at J, with 7 bases in the middle. The CDR3 has 14 residues. CDR1 and CDR2 (germline): SGDLS, YYNGEE. The CDR3 DNA reads TGTGCCAGCAGCGTAGCTCACTTCACAGATACGCAGTATTTT. Its translation: CASSVAHFTDTQYF.

CDR3 in amino acids: CASSLAGVVGNTIYF. DNA for the CDR3: TGTGCCAGCAGCTTAGCGGGCGTTGTGGGAAACACCATATATTTT. This chain connects TRBV7-9 to TRBJ1-3; D not resolved. V shed 0 bases and J shed 4 bases, with 10 bases lying between them. The germline V gene encodes CDR1 SEHNR and CDR2 FQNEAQ (reference sequence). This CDR3 region has 15 residues. Drawing the rest from reference TRBV7-9 and TRBJ1-3, the complete variable domain is DTGVSQNPRHKITKRGQNVTFRCDPISEHNRLYWYRQTLGQGPEFLTYFQNEAQLEKSRLLSDRFSAERPKGSFSTLEIQRTEQGDSAMYLCASSLAGVVGNTIYFGEGSWLTVV.

This chain uses TRBV4-3 with TRBJ2-2, with TRBD1 matching over 10 bases. V lost 2 bases and J lost 5; bases outside the gene matches: 8. There are 17 residues in the CDR3. Germline V gene sequence: CDR1 LGHNA, CDR2 YSLEER. DNA of the CDR3: TGCGCCAGCAGCCAATTTGCTCGGGACAGGGGAACCGGGGAGCTGTTTTTT. It yields the protein CASSQFARDRGTGELFF.

V is TRBV11-1 and J is TRBJ2-3; 12 bases map to TRBD2. CDR3 length equals 17 residues. V dropped 5 bases and J dropped 5; count of bases not matched to a gene: 11. Germline V gene lookup returns CDR1 SGHAT and CDR2 FQDESV (reference sequence). For the CDR3, the DNA is TGTGCCAGCAGCCCGCCGGGACTAGCGGGTGAAGGAGATACGCAGTATTTT. It translates to CASSPPGLAGEGDTQYF.

CDR3 region: CASRMTHEKLFF. DNA of the CDR3: TGTGCCAGCAGGATGACTCATGAAAAACTGTTTTTT. The rearrangement uses TRBV2 and TRBJ1-4; D is uncertain. Germline values: CDR1 SNHLY, CDR2 FYNNEI. Trimming removed 6 bases at V and 6 bases at J, with 8 bases between. The CDR3 runs 12 residues.

This chain joins TRBV6-5 and TRBJ1-6, with 8 bases that match TRBD1. With V trimmed by 7 bases and J by 8 bases, 7 bases remained unmatched. The CDR3 length is 14 residues. Germline CDR1 and CDR2: MNHEY and SVGAGI. CDR3 sequence reads: CASTRRQGYSPLHF. CDR3 coding DNA: TGTGCCAGCACCCGCCGACAGGGGTATTCACCCCTCCACTTT.

This chain uses TRBV6-4 with TRBJ2-7; weak D call: TRBD2 (5 bases). The CDR3 loop spans 13 amino acids. Germline V gene sequence: CDR1 MRHNA, CDR2 SNTAGT. Trimming removed 7 bases from V and 3 bases from J, with 13 bases in between. CDR3 loop: CASIGVLLYEQYF. CDR3 bases: TGTGCCAGCATCGGGGTGTTACTCTACGAGCAGTACTTC.